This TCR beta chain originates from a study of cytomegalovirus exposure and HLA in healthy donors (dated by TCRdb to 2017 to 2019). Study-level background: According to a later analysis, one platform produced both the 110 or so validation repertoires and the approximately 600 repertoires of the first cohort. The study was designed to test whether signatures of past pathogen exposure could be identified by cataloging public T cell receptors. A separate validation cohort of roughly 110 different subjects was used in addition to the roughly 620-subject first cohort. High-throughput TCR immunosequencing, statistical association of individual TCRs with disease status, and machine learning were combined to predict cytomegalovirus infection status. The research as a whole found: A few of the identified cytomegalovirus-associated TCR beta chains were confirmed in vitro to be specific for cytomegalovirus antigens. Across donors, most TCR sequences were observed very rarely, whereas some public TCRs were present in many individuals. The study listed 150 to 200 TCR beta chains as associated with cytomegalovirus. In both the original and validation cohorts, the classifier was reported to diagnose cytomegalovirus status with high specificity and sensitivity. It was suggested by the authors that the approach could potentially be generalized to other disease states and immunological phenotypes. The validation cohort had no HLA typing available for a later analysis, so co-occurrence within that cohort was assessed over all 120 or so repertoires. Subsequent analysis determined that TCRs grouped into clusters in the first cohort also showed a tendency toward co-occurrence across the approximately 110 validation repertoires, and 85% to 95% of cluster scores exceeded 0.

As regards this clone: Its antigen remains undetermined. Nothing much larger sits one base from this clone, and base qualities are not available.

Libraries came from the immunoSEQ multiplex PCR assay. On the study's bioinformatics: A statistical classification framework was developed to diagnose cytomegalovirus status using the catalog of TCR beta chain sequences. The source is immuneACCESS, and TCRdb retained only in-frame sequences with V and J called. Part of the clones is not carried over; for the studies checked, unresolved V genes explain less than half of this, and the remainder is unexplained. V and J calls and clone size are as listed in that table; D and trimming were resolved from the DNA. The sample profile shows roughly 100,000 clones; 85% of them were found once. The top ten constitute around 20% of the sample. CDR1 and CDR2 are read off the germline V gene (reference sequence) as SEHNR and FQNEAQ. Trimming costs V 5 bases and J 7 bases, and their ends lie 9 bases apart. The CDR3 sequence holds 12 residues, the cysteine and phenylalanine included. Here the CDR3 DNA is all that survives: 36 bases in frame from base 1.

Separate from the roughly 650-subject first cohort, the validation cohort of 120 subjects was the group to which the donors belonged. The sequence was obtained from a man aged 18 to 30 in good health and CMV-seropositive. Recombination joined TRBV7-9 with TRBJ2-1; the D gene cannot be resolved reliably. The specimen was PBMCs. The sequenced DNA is TGTGCCAGCAGCCTCCCGGTGAATGAGCAGTTCTTC. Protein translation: CASSLPVNEQFF. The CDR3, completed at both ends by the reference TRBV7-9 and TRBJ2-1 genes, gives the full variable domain DTGVSQNPRHKITKRGQNVTFRCDPISEHNRLYWYRQTLGQGPEFLTYFQNEAQLEKSRLLSDRFSAERPKGSFSTLEIQRTEQGDSAMYLCASSLPVNEQFFGPGTRLTVL.